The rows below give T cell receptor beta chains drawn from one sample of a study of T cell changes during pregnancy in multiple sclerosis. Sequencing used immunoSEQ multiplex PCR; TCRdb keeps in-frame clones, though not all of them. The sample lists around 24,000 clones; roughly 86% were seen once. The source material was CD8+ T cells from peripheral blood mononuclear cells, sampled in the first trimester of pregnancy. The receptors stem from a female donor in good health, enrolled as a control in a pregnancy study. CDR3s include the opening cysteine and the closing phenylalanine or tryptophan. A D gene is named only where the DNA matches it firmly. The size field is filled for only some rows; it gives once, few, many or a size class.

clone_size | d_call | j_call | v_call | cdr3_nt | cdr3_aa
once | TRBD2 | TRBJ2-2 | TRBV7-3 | TGTGCCAGCAGCTCCGGACTAGCGGGAGGGGAGCTGTTTTTT | CASSSGLAGGELFF
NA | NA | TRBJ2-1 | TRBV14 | TGTGCCAGCAGCCAAGAGGGGGGTCTGAATGAGCAGTTCTTC | CASSQEGGLNEQFF
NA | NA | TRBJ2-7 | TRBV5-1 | TGCGCCAGCAGCCCTACTAGCTCCTACGAGCAGTACTTC | CASSPTSSYEQYF
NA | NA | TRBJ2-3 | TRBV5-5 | TGTGCCAGCAGCTCTCGGAAGGGGTTAGATACGCAGTATTTT | CASSSRKGLDTQYF
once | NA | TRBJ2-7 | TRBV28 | TGTGCCAGCAGAGGAGTTGGCGGTCTCGAGCAGTACTTC | CASRGVGGLEQYF
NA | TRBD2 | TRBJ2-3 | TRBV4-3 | TGCGCCAGCAGCCGGGGGGGAGGGGCGGGCAATACGCAGTATTTT | CASSRGGGAGNTQYF
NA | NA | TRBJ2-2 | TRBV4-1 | TGCGCCAGCAGCCAAACTAATGTGAACACCGGGGAGCTGTTTTTT | CASSQTNVNTGELFF
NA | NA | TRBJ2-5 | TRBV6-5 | TGTGCCAGCAGTTCAATGGGGGGAGGTCAAGAGACCCAGTACTTC | CASSSMGGGQETQYF
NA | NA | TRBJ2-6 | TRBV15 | TGTGCCACCAGCAGGCCGACTAGCTCTGGGGCCAACGTCCTGACTTTC | CATSRPTSSGANVLTF
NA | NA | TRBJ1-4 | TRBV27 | TGTGCCAGCAGTTTAGGGAGGACCGAAAAACTGTTTTTT | CASSLGRTEKLFF
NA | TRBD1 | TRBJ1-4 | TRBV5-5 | TGTGCCAGCAGCTTGGGGACAGGGGTGGAAAAACTGTTTTTT | CASSLGTGVEKLFF
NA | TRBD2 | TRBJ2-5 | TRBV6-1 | TGTGCCAGCAGTGTGAGCGGGGGTATAGAGACCCAGTACTTC | CASSVSGGIETQYF
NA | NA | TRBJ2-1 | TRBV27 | TGTGCCAGCAGTTTAACAGGTAATGAGCAGTTCTTC | CASSLTGNEQFF
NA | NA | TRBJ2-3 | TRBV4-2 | TGTGCCAGCAGCCAAGACGGAGGAACGGCAGATACGCAGTATTTT | CASSQDGGTADTQYF
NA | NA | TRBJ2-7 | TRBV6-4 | TGTGCCAGCAGTGACTCCGGGACTGGCGAGCAGTACTTC | CASSDSGTGEQYF
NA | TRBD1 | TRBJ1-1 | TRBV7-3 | TGTGCCAGCAGCTCGACAGGGCGGGTGGGAGCTTTCTTT | CASSSTGRVGAFF
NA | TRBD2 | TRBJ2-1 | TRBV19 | TGTGCCAGTAGTATAGGGCCTAGCGGGGCGTCCTCCTACAATGAGCAGTTCTTC | CASSIGPSGASSYNEQFF
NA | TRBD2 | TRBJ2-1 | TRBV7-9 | TGTGCCAGCCTGGGCGGGGGGAGCGGAGAGCAGTTCTTC | CASLGGGSGEQFF
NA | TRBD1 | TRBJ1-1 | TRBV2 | TGTGCCAGCACCGAGACAGGGGGGAACACTGAAGCTTTCTTT | CASTETGGNTEAFF
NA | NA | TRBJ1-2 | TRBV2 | TGTGCCAGCAGTGGGACGGGATCCTATGGCTACACCTTC | CASSGTGSYGYTF
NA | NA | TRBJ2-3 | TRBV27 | TGTGCCAGCAGTTTGCAGTCGGGACACCTCACAGATACGCAGTATTTT | CASSLQSGHLTDTQYF
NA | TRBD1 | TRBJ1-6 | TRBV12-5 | TGTGCTAGTGGTTTGCCACCCTGGGACAGGGACGAGGATTCACCCCTCCACTTT | CASGLPPWDRDEDSPLHF
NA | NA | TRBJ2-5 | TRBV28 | TGTGCCAGCAGTACCGAAGCCGGGGAGACCCAGTACTTC | CASSTEAGETQYF
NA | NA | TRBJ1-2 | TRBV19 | TGTGCCAGTACGGGGGAGGACGGCTACACCTTC | CASTGEDGYTF
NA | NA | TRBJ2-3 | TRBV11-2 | TGTGCCAGCAGCTTATATGATACGCAGTATTTT | CASSLYDTQYF
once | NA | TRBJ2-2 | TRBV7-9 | TGTGCCAGCAGCTCGGACAGAACCGGGGAGCTGTTTTTT | CASSSDRTGELFF
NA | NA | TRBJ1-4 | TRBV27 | TGTGCCAGCAGTTTAGATCCAGGGCTCCGAGAAAAACTGTTTTTT | CASSLDPGLREKLFF
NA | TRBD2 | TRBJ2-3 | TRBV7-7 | TGTGCTAGCAGCTTAGAGGTAGCGGGGTTCTCAGATACGCAGTATTTT | CASSLEVAGFSDTQYF
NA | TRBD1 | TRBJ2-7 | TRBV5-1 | TGCGCCAGCAGCTCGGCCGGGACAGGGCCTCCCTACGAGCAGTACTTC | CASSSAGTGPPYEQYF
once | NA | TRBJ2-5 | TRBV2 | TGTGCCAGCAGTGAACGCAGTACAGGGATTCACTTC | CASSERSTGIHF
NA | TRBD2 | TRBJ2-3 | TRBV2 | TGTGCCAGCACCCCTCTAGCGGGAGGATCAGATACGCAGTATTTT | CASTPLAGGSDTQYF
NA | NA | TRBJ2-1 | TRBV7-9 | TGTGCCAGCAGCTTAGAGACGGAGAGGAATGAGCAGTTCTTC | CASSLETERNEQFF
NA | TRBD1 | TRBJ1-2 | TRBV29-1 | TGCAGCGCCGGGACAGCGGGCTATGGCTACACCTTC | CSAGTAGYGYTF
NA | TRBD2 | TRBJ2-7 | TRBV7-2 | TGTGCCAGCAGTTCGACTAGCGGGAACTCCTACGAGCAGTACTTC | CASSSTSGNSYEQYF
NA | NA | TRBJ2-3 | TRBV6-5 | TGTGCCAGCAGTTACTCAGGGGTTGGCGCAGATACGCAGTATTTT | CASSYSGVGADTQYF
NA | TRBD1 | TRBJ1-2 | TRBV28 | TGTGCCAGCAGTTTAGAGCAGGGGGCTGGAGGCTACACCTTC | CASSLEQGAGGYTF
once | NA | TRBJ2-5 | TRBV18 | TGTGCCAGCTCACCACCGTTGTTTATGAGTAATCAGGGCATGGAGACCCAGTACTTC | CASSPPLFMSNQGMETQYF
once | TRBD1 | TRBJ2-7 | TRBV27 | TGTGCCAGCAGTGGCGTCGGACAGGACCCATCCTACGAGCAGTACTTC | CASSGVGQDPSYEQYF
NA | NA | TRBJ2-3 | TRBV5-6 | TGTGCCAGCAGCTTCCAAGGGGGAGCAGATACGCAGTATTTT | CASSFQGGADTQYF
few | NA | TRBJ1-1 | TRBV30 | TGTGCCTGGTTCCTCCCGGGCACTGAAGCTTTCTTT | CAWFLPGTEAFF
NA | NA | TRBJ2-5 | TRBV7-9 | TGTGCCAGCCGCCCCGCTACAGAGACCCAGTACTTC | CASRPATETQYF
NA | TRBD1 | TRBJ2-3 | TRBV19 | TGTGCCAGTACCCTTGGACAGGGATTTTCAGATACGCAGTATTTT | CASTLGQGFSDTQYF
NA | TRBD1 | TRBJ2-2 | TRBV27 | TGTGCCAGCAGTTTGTATGACAGGGGACTTACCGGGGAGCTGTTTTTT | CASSLYDRGLTGELFF
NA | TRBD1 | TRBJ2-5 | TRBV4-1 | TGCGCCAGCAGCCCGATGACAGGGGAGGTAGAGACCCAGTACTTC | CASSPMTGEVETQYF
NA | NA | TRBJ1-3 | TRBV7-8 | TGTGCCAGCCGTTTAGACGGGGGAGACTCTGGAAACACCATATATTTT | CASRLDGGDSGNTIYF
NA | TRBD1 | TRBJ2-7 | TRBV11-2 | TGTGCCAGCAGCTTAGCGAATTGGGACAGGGGTACTTACGAGCAGTACTTC | CASSLANWDRGTYEQYF
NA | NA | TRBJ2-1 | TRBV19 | TGTGCCAGTAGTATACCCGCCGGCTCCTACAATGAGCAGTTCTTC | CASSIPAGSYNEQFF
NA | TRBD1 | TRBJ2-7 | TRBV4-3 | TGCGCCAGCAGCCAAGATGGAGTCGGGACAGGGACCTCCTACGAGCAGTACTTC | CASSQDGVGTGTSYEQYF
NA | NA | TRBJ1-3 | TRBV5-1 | TGCGCCAGCAGCTTGGGGAGGGTGGCCAGTTCTGGAAACACCATATATTTT | CASSLGRVASSGNTIYF
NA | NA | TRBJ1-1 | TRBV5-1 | TGCGCCAGCAGCTTGGACAGCCACACTGAAGCTTTCTTT | CASSLDSHTEAFF
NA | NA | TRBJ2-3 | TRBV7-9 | TGTGCCAGCAGCTTATGGGCAGGGGGGAGGACAGATACGCAGTATTTT | CASSLWAGGRTDTQYF
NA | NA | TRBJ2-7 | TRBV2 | TGTGCCAGCGGAGGGTTCTCCTACGAGCAGTACTTC | CASGGFSYEQYF
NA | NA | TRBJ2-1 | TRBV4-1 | TGCGCCAGCAGCCAAGATCGAGGAACGAATGAGCAGTTCTTC | CASSQDRGTNEQFF
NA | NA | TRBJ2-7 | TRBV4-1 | TGCGCCAGCAGCCCTGCCATTTCACAGGGAGCCTACGAGCAGTACTTC | CASSPAISQGAYEQYF